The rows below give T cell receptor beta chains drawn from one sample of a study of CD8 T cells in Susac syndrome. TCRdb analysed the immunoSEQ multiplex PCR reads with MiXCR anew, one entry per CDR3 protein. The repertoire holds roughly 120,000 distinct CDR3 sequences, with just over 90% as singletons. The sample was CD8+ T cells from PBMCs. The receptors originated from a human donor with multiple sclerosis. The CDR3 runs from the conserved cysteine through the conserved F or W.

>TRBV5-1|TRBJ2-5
CASSLTGRQETQYF
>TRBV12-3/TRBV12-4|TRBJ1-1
CASSSMNTEAFF
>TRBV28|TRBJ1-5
CASLRHLYSNQPQHF
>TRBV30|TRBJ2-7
CAWSVGSTYEQYF
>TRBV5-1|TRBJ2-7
CASSLRAGGTYEQYF
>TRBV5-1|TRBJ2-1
CASIPLRDRGTSRDNEQFF
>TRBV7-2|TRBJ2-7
CASSSIKDGYEQYF
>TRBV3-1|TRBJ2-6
CASSPGWSLPSGANVLTF
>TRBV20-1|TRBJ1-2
CSASQGAFDGYTF
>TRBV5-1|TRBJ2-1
CASSGGTSGGSYNEQFF
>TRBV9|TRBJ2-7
CASSVDPGQGTYEQYF
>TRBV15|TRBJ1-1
CATSSDRNTEAFF
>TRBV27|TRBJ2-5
CASSFKMFGETQYF
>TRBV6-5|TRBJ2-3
CASTSGASSTDTQYF
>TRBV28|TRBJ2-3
CASSFEGRGTDTQYF
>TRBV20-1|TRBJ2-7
CSARDVSGGTYEQYF
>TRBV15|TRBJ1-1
CATSLRGWDTEAFF
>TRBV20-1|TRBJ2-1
CSASGGGAIDLYNEQFF
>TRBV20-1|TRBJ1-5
CSARPGVRSNQPQHF
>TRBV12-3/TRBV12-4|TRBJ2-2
CASSPPGLGNTGELFF
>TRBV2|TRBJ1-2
CASSTTGGNYGYTF
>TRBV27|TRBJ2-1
CASSFGGDNEQFF
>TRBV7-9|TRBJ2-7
CASSPPGLAHEQYF
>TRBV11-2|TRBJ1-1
CASSPRGANTEAFF
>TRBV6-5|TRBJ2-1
CASSRGRGIINEQFF
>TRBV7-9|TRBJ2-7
CASSQRAREQYF
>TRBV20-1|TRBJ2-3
CSADGPSTDTQYF
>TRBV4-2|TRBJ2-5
CASSQVLGLAGGRQETQYF
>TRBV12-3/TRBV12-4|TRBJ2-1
CASSPLFNEQFF
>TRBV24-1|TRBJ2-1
CATSDWDNNEQFF
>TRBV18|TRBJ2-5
CASSPGPVRDYQETQYF
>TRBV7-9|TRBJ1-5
CASSLVGTGDQPQHF
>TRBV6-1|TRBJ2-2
CASRPGTGGYTGELFF
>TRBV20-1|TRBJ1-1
CSARWGGNTEAFF
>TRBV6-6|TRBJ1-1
CASRRPGQGSHTEVFF
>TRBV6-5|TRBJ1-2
CASSYYRERHGYTF
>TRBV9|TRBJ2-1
CASSVGTSGRSYNEQFF
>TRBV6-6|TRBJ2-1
CASSQLAGGGIF
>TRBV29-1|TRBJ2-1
CSAVEGDNEQFF
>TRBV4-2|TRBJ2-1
CASSQGLAGGTFF
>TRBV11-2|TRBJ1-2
CASSSYGYTF
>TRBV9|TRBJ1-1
CASSPRDRPFDTEAFF
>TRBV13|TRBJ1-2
CASSLEGATGLNYGYTF